This T cell receptor beta chain derives from a study of shared clonotypes between healthy human individuals. Study outcomes and limitations: Clonotype sharing across donors was expected to vary with sequencing depth.

This CDR3 has 10 residues. Germline V gene sequence: CDR1 SGHDN, CDR2 FVKESK. Trimming left V 7 bases short and J 3 bases short, with 4 bases between. The healthy adult donors were HIV-negative and reported no recent acute infections or vaccinations. Among the donors, all were Caucasian adults who lived in Nashville, Tennessee. In the authors' workflow: With immunoSEQ giving junction-only sequences and no quality scores, filtering differed. Generated by immunoSEQ multiplex PCR, the TCRdb table keeps only in-frame clones and is missing some. The V and J calls and clone size were taken over from that table, and D and trimming were inferred from the DNA. Counted here are 850,000 to 1,200,000 clones, roughly 80% occurring once; the ten biggest clones make up about 1.4%. A remark on this clone: Its antigen is not identified. A much larger clonotype is one base distant, so this may be a read error.

The chain is built from TRBV14 and TRBJ2-7; D is uncertain. The receptor was isolated from a man aged 18 to 35 in good health. The sequencing input was memory CD4+ T cells sorted from blood. The subset is: CD45RA-negative fraction. Here the CDR3 reads CASKVYEQYF. Here the CDR3 DNA reads TGTGCCAGCAAGGTCTACGAGCAGTACTTC.